Shown below are 11 T cell receptor beta chains from a single sample sequenced in a study of blood T cell repertoires in COVID-19. Here immunoSEQ multiplex PCR was the method, and the copy in TCRdb shows in-frame clones only, minus some. The sample holds about 250,000 clones, 70% to 80% seen once. The source material was peripheral blood. The receptors shown here come from a woman of 80 years or more with acute or convalescent COVID-19.

This chain joins TRBV7-2 and TRBJ2-1, with D possibly matching TRBD2 (5 bases). V was cut by 0 bases and J by 0 bases, with 15 bases left in between. The CDR3 runs 18 residues. CDR1 SGHTA and CDR2 FQGNSA come from the germline V gene. CDR3 DNA: TGTGCCAGCAGCTTAGCGGTCCTCCTAGCTTCCTCCTACAATGAGCAGTTCTTC. It specifies CASSLAVLLASSYNEQFF.

The V and J genes are TRBV15 and TRBJ2-5, with a tentative D call TRBD1 (5 bases). V was pared by 3 bases and J by 5 bases, with 7 bases between. From germline, CDR1 is LNHNV and CDR2 YYDKDF (reference sequence). This CDR3 spans 12 amino acids. CDR3 sequence reads: CATSSPGETQYF. The CDR3 DNA is TGTGCCACCAGCAGTCCAGGGGAGACCCAGTACTTC.

There are a few counts of this clone. The rearrangement joins TRBV5-1 to TRBJ2-1, with TRBD2 identical over 16 bases. Germline V CDR1 and CDR2: SGHRS, YFSETQ. The CDR3 loop spans 18 amino acids. V lost 3 bases, J lost 5 bases, and 8 bases stayed unmatched. The CDR3 region is CASSWGTSGRALDNEQFF. As DNA, the CDR3 is TGCGCCAGCAGCTGGGGGACTAGCGGGAGGGCCCTGGACAATGAGCAGTTCTTC.

The V and J genes are TRBV7-6 and TRBJ2-7, with 7 bases identical to TRBD1. The germline gives CDR1 SGHVS, CDR2 FNYEAQ. With 0 bases clipped from V and 3 bases from J, the junction kept 8 bases outside the gene matches. This CDR3 comprises 16 residues. The CDR3 nucleotides read TGTGCCAGCAGCTTAGCACCGGGACAGTCAATCTACGAGCAGTACTTC. This translates into CASSLAPGQSIYEQYF. Filled out from reference TRBV7-6 and TRBJ2-7, the complete variable domain reads GAGVSQSPRYKVTKRGQDVALRCDPISGHVSLYWYRQALGQGPEFLTYFNYEAQQDKSGLPNDRFSAERPEGSISTLTIQRTEQRDSAMYRCASSLAPGQSIYEQYFGPGTRLTVT.

Of note for this clone: Other DNA sequences within the sample encode an identical CDR3. The J gene is TRBJ2-2, the V gene TRBV19; weak D call: TRBD2 (5 bases). Trimming left V 2 bases short and J 1 base short, with 5 bases between. CDR1 and CDR2 from the germline V gene are LNHDA and SQIVND (reference sequence). This CDR3 spans 14 amino acids. CDR3 sequence (DNA): TGTGCCAGTAGTATACGGGGGAACACCGGGGAGCTGTTTTTT. Amino acid sequence: CASSIRGNTGELFF. Based on the CDR3 plus reference TRBV19 and TRBJ2-2, the full variable domain is DGGITQSPKYLFRKEGQNVTLSCEQNLNHDAMYWYRQDPGQGLRLIYYSQIVNDFQKGDIAEGYSVSREKKESFPLTVTSAQKNPTAFYLCASSIRGNTGELFFGEGSRLTVL.

This chain connects TRBV18 to TRBJ1-5; D unresolved. Germline V gene lookup returns CDR1 KGHSH and CDR2 LQKENI. The CDR3 contains 13 residues. With 2 bases removed from V and 3 bases from J, the gap between germline ends came to 5 bases. CDR3: CASSPAVNQPQHF. The CDR3 DNA reads as TGTGCCAGCTCACCAGCGGTCAATCAGCCCCAGCATTTT. Full variable domain (remainder filled in from reference TRBV18 and TRBJ1-5): NAGVMQNPRHLVRRRGQEARLRCSPMKGHSHVYWYRQLPEEGLKFMVYLQKENIIDESGMPKERFSAEFPKEGPSILRIQQVVRGDSAAYFCASSPAVNQPQHFGDGTRLSIL.

The chain is built from TRBV4-1 and TRBJ1-3; 8 bases map to TRBD1. Trimming cost V 2 bases and J 4 bases; bases outside gene matches: 4. The CDR3 totals 15 residues. The germline CDR1 and CDR2 sequences are MGHRA and YSYEKL. CDR3 sequence: CASSQLTGDGNTIYF. The CDR3 nucleotides read TGCGCCAGCAGCCAACTGACAGGGGACGGAAACACCATATATTTT.

The CDR3 DNA follows: TGTGCCAGCAGTGATCTGGCAGGGAATTCACCCCTCCACTTT. It codes for CASSDLAGNSPLHF. The chain uses TRBV6-4 and TRBJ1-6, with a possible D match to TRBD1 (5 bases). V lost 3 bases and J 7 bases, leaving 10 bases between the germline ends. The V gene's germline CDR1 is MRHNA and CDR2 SNTAGT. The CDR3 consists of 14 residues.

The chain recombines TRBV4-1 with TRBJ1-2; maybe TRBD1 (6 bases). CDR1 is MGHRA, CDR2 YSYEKL, per germline. The CDR3 is 13 residues long. V was cut by 1 base and J by 6 bases, with 9 bases left in between. DNA for the CDR3: TGCGCCAGCAGCCAAGCCCAGGGGAATGGCTACACCTTC. The encoded protein is CASSQAQGNGYTF.

CDR3 sequence (DNA): TGTGCCAGCAGTGAAGCCCCGCCGGGAGGGATCTACGAGCAGTACTTC. This encodes CASSEAPPGGIYEQYF. This chain links TRBV6-1 with TRBJ2-7, with 8 nucleotides matching TRBD2. The germline V gene encodes CDR1 MNHNS and CDR2 SASEGT. V lost 0 bases, J lost 3 bases, and 7 bases stayed unmatched. This CDR3 contains 16 residues.

This clone was picked up a small number of times. The chain employs TRBV30 and TRBJ2-2; 10 bases map to TRBD2. The CDR3 extends over 18 amino acids. The trim removed 2 bases at V and 0 bases at J, leaving 9 bases unmatched. Germline V gene data show CDR1 as GTSNPN and CDR2 as SVGIG (reference sequence). Written as DNA, the CDR3 is TGTGCCTGGAGTACCCGGTTAGCGGGAGGAACGAACACCGGGGAGCTGTTTTTT. It yields the protein CAWSTRLAGGTNTGELFF.